This T cell receptor (beta chain) was profiled in a study of T cell changes during pregnancy in multiple sclerosis. The data were produced by immunoSEQ multiplex PCR, yet TCRdb's version contains in-frame clones alone and is incomplete. The profile covers 50,000 to 65,000 clones, with about 91% appearing a single time and 0.85% to 1% taken by the ten largest. The table lists this clone with a few counts. The specimen comprised peripheral blood, sampled in the first trimester of pregnancy. The TCR originated in a female donor with multiple sclerosis, enrolled in a pregnancy study.

The CDR3 DNA follows: TGTGCCAGCTCACCCAGGGGAAGGGACAACTACAATGAGCAGTTCTTC. Its protein is CASSPRGRDNYNEQFF. The chain uses TRBV18 and TRBJ2-1; D possibly corresponds to TRBD1 (6 bases). The V gene lost 3 bases and the J gene lost 3 bases, with 15 bases spanning the gap. The CDR3 sequence is 16 residues long. The germline V gene has CDR1 KGHSH and CDR2 LQKENI.